This TCR beta chain emerged from a study of patients and donors after allogeneic stem cell transplantation. TCRdb independently ran MiXCR on the RT-PCR reads; one entry per CDR3 protein. This table has about a million distinct CDR3 sequences, more than 15% appearing once. This clonotype was counted only a few times. The CDR3 sequence is 16 residues long. Germline V CDR1 and CDR2: LGHNA, YNFKEQ. V was trimmed by 3 bases and J by 7 bases, leaving 22 bases between them. The J gene is TRBJ2-7, the V gene TRBV4-2; D could derive from TRBD1 or TRBD2 (5 bases each). The clonotype was recovered from a human donor who was either an allogeneic HSCT recipient or a stem cell or donor lymphocyte infusion donor (not recorded which). It is not recorded whose cells these are; they may come from a transplant donor. The sequenced sample was blood, either unsorted or a sorted T cell fraction (not recorded which). CDR3 amino acids: CASSHHGTAGVGEQYF. The CDR3 DNA is TGTGCCAGCAGCCATCATGGGACGGCCGGCGTTGGGGAGCAGTACTTC.